This passage covers 20 T cell receptor beta chains from one sample sequenced in a study of T cell responses to AZD1222 COVID-19 vaccine (dated by TCRdb to about 2021). According to the study, the label for this sample's time point signals: baseline before first vaccination. Libraries came from the immunoSEQ multiplex PCR assay. As stored in TCRdb, this immuneACCESS dataset retains in-frame rearrangements with V and J assigned. A fraction of the clones does not appear; measured against another copy, unresolved V genes explain less than half of the discrepancy, and the remainder lacks a known reason. The table for this sample lists a few hundred thousand clones; 93% of them were counted only once. The ten top clones hold approximately 0.52% of the sample. The sequencing used peripheral blood, collected on day 0 of AZD1222 vaccination. All receptors come from an adult in good health.

The chain employs TRBV4-3 and TRBJ1-2; perhaps TRBD1 as D (5 bases). The germline CDR1 and CDR2 sequences are LGHNA and YSLEER. Trimming shortened V by 5 bases and J by 5 bases, and 15 bases separated the two germline ends. The CDR3 has 14 amino acids. The CDR3 nucleotides are TGCGCCAGCAGCTACCAGAGGGGAGAATATGGCTACACCTTC. It codes for CASSYQRGEYGYTF.

This chain joins TRBV15 and TRBJ1-3, with TRBD1 as a possible D gene (6 bases). V was cut by 0 bases and J by 0 bases, with 12 bases left in between. The CDR3 spans 17 residues. The germline V gene has CDR1 LNHNV and CDR2 YYDKDF (reference sequence). The CDR3: CATSRDGQGISGNTIYF. The DNA of the CDR3 is TGTGCCACCAGCAGAGATGGGCAGGGGATCTCTGGAAACACCATATATTTT.

This clone was detected only once. This chain joins TRBV28 and TRBJ1-5; unclear D gene. Germline loops: CDR1 MDHEN, CDR2 SYDVKM. V shed 5 bases and J shed 4 bases, with 3 bases lying between them. The CDR3 has 11 residues. The CDR3 DNA reads as TGTGCCAGCAGTCGGAATCAGCCCCAGCATTTT. It specifies CASSRNQPQHF.

V is TRBV5-1 and J is TRBJ2-1, with 8 bases fitting TRBD2. Germline CDR1 reads SGHRS; CDR2 reads YFSETQ. This CDR3 contains 16 residues. The junction had 6 bases not matched to a gene; V was cut back by 2 bases and J by 2 bases. The CDR3 nucleotides are TGCGCCAGCAGCTTCGAGGGCGGGGGGCCCTACAATGAGCAGTTCTTC. The encoded protein is CASSFEGGGPYNEQFF.

The chain recombines TRBV2 with TRBJ2-2; either TRBD1 or TRBD2 may fit D (5 bases each). Trimming shortened V by 6 bases and J by 1 base, and 12 bases separated the two germline ends. This CDR3 has 15 amino acids. Germline CDR1 is SNHLY and CDR2 is FYNNEI. The CDR3 bases are TGTGCCAGCAGGGGGGATACAGGGAACACCGGGGAGCTGTTTTTT. Its translation: CASRGDTGNTGELFF.

The rearrangement links TRBV29-1 to TRBJ2-6; TRBD1 aligns across 10 bases. Germline CDR1 SQVTM, CDR2 ANQGSEA. This CDR3 spans 16 amino acids. In DNA, the CDR3 is TGCCTCATGGGACAGGGGCCACCCTCTGGGGCCAACGTCCTGACTTTC. Translated, it gives CLMGQGPPSGANVLTF.

The chain combines TRBV6-1 with TRBJ2-5, with 15 positions matching TRBD2. This CDR3 has 18 amino acids. Germline assignment: CDR1 MNHNS and CDR2 SASEGT. V lost 2 bases and J lost 5; bases outside the gene matches: 9. The CDR3 coding sequence is TGTGCCAGCAGTGAACCTATGAGGACTAGCGGGAGGGCGGAGACCCAGTACTTC. Translated, it gives CASSEPMRTSGRAETQYF.

The chain carries TRBV5-1 and TRBJ2-7, with a possible D match to TRBD1 (6 bases). V shed 1 base and J shed 5 bases, with 7 bases lying between them. Looked up from germline, CDR1 is SGHRS and CDR2 is YFSETQ. CDR3 length: 12 amino acids. CDR3 protein: CASSLPGDEQYF. CDR3 in DNA: TGCGCCAGCAGCTTGCCAGGGGACGAGCAGTACTTC.

The gene calls are TRBV6-4 and TRBJ2-1; 9 positions match TRBD2. The CDR3 totals 15 residues. The ends lost 8 bases at V and 3 bases at J; junction bases unmatched: 8. Germline loops: CDR1 MRHNA, CDR2 SNTAGT. The CDR3 bases are TGTGCCAGCTCACCCGGGACTAGCCGCTACAATGAGCAGTTCTTC. It codes for CASSPGTSRYNEQFF.

This sequence joins TRBV5-4 and TRBJ2-5, with TRBD1 matching 8 bases. Germline V CDR1 and CDR2: SGHNT, YYREEE (reference sequence). This CDR3 has 14 amino acids. Trimming took 4 bases from V and 1 from J; bases not matched to a gene: 3. CDR3 amino acids: CASSTGQGQETQYF. In DNA form, the CDR3 reads TGTGCCAGCAGCACAGGACAGGGCCAAGAGACCCAGTACTTC.

V gene TRBV12-3 or TRBV12-4 combines with J gene TRBJ1-2, with D perhaps matching TRBD1 (5 bases). This CDR3 is built from 12 residues. Trimming removed 5 bases at V and 8 bases at J, with 12 bases between. The CDR3 loop is CASSPRRDGYTF. The CDR3 DNA is TGTGCCAGCAGTCCCCGCAGGGACGGCTACACCTTC.

This chain connects TRBV19 to TRBJ2-3, with D perhaps TRBD1 (6 bases). Trimming shortened V by 5 bases and J by 6 bases, and 12 bases separated the two germline ends. CDR3 size: 13 residues. Germline CDR1 and CDR2: LNHDA and SQIVND (reference sequence). Written as DNA, the CDR3 is TGTGCCAGTAGTGCAACAGGGAAGGATACGCAGTATTTT. As protein: CASSATGKDTQYF.

In DNA form, the CDR3 reads TGTGCCAGCAGTGAGAACTATAATTCACCCCTCCACTTT. Protein product: CASSENYNSPLHF. V gene TRBV25-1 combines with J gene TRBJ1-6; D call uncertain. V lost 3 bases to trimming and J lost 3 bases, with 3 bases between them. The length of the CDR3 is 13 residues. CDR1 MGHDK and CDR2 SYGVNS come from the germline V gene.

The rearrangement uses TRBV7-3 and TRBJ2-3, with 11 positions matching TRBD2. Per the germline V gene, CDR1 is SGHTA and CDR2 is FQGTGA. CDR3 length: 15 amino acids. Germline trimming cut 6 bases from V and 5 bases from J; bases unmatched to any gene: 7. The chain's CDR3 is CASSPSGLAGDTQYF. CDR3 coding DNA: TGTGCCAGCAGTCCCAGCGGACTAGCGGGAGATACGCAGTATTTT.

The chain couples TRBV20-1 to TRBJ1-2; tentative D call: TRBD1 (6 bases). Germline V gene lookup returns CDR1 DFQATT and CDR2 SNEGSKA (reference sequence). V dropped 3 bases and J dropped 5 bases, with 13 bases sitting between them. This CDR3 is built from 13 residues. The chain's CDR3 is CSASEGVSYGYTF. The CDR3 bases are TGCAGTGCTAGTGAGGGGGTTAGTTATGGCTACACCTTC.

The CDR3: CASSLKRTGYNEQFF. The DNA of the CDR3 is TGTGCCAGCAGCTTGAAACGGACAGGCTACAATGAGCAGTTCTTC. The V gene is TRBV11-2, the J gene TRBJ2-1; the match to TRBD1 covers 7 bases. The CDR3 consists of 15 residues. With 3 bases clipped from V and 3 bases from J, the junction kept 5 bases outside the gene matches. CDR1 is SGHAT and CDR2 is FQNNGV in the germline V gene.

The chain carries TRBV5-1 and TRBJ2-2, with no clear D. The CDR3 extends over 15 amino acids. The V end lost 1 base, the J end lost 2 bases, and 9 bases lay between the germline ends. In germline, CDR1 is SGHRS, CDR2 YFSETQ. The CDR3 DNA sequence: TGCGCCAGCAGCTTGACTGGGTCCAACACCGGGGAGCTGTTTTTT. It codes for CASSLTGSNTGELFF.

This rearrangement joins TRBV19 to TRBJ2-6, with D hard to call. The CDR3 has 14 residues. Per germline, CDR1 LNHDA and CDR2 SQIVND (reference sequence). V shed 7 bases and J shed 0 bases, with 7 bases lying between them. CDR3 bases: TGTGCCAGTACGATGAGCTCTGGGGCCAACGTCCTGACTTTC. Translating it yields CASTMSSGANVLTF.

V is TRBV9 and J is TRBJ2-2, with 10 bases lining up with TRBD1. The CDR3 loop spans 16 amino acids. Germline-derived CDR1 and CDR2 are SGDLS and YYNGEE. The V gene end was trimmed by 6 bases and the J gene end by 3 bases; junction bases not matched to a gene: 8. The CDR3 region has the DNA TGTGCCAGCACCCGGACGGGACAGGGGTACACCGGGGAGCTGTTTTTT. Its protein product is CASTRTGQGYTGELFF. Full variable domain (remainder filled in from reference TRBV9 and TRBJ2-2): DSGVTQTPKHLITATGQRVTLRCSPRSGDLSVYWYQQSLDQGLQFLIQYYNGEERAKGNILERFSAQQFPDLHSELNLSSLELGDSALYFCASTRTGQGYTGELFFGEGSRLTVL.

The chain uses TRBV18 and TRBJ2-6; D is undetermined. Germline CDR1 KGHSH, CDR2 LQKENI. Trimming shortened V by 4 bases and J by 1 base, and 8 bases separated the two germline ends. There are 15 residues in the CDR3. This CDR3 reads CASSQGLSGANVLTF. The CDR3 region has the DNA TGTGCCAGCTCACAGGGCCTTTCTGGGGCCAACGTCCTGACTTTC. The variable domain in full, with the rest retrieved from reference TRBV18 and TRBJ2-6, is NAGVMQNPRHLVRRRGQEARLRCSPMKGHSHVYWYRQLPEEGLKFMVYLQKENIIDESGMPKERFSAEFPKEGPSILRIQQVVRGDSAAYFCASSQGLSGANVLTFGAGSRLTVL.